Each of the 31 T cell receptor beta chains below was sequenced from the same sample in a study of metastatic and nonmetastatic thyroid tumors (dated by TCRdb to between 2020 and 2021). Library method: PCR. Sequencing was carried out with an Illumina HiSeq 4000. TCRdb itself trimmed the public reads at Q25 with fastp, ran MiXCR and retained productive beta chains. This sample lists 20,000 to 25,000 clones; about a sixth were detected once. The top ten clonotypes cover more than 9% of the sample. Before undergoing thyroid surgery, none of the patients had been given any kind of treatment. The sequenced sample was tumor tissue. These TCRs come from a female donor with papillary thyroid cancer or a benign thyroid nodule (not recorded which). Some clones in this sample may be carry-over from other donors' samples.

This clone came up many times. J is TRBJ2-3 and V is TRBV19; D gene unclear. This CDR3 spans 13 amino acids. The germline CDR1 and CDR2 sequences are LNHDA and SQIVND (reference sequence). The V gene lost 4 bases and the J gene lost 2 bases, with 7 bases spanning the gap. CDR3 protein: CASSRLATDTQYF. CDR3 nucleotides: TGTGCCAGTAGTAGACTGGCCACAGATACGCAGTATTTT.

With respect to this clone: Mismatch with germline at one junction end may stem from a read error. The rearrangement joins TRBV11-1 to TRBJ2-1, with 8 bases aligning to TRBD2. Germline CDR1 SGHAT, CDR2 FQDESV (reference sequence). The CDR3 runs to 15 residues. CDR3 sequence: CASTPVGRASHEQSF. The CDR3 nucleotides read TGTGCCAGCACCCCCGTCGGGAGGGCCTCTCATGAGCAGTCCTTC.

This clone was picked up a small number of times. One end of the junction fails to match germline, which may point to a read error. The chain has TRBV27 and TRBJ2-6; weak D call: TRBD1 (6 bases). The CDR3 runs 13 residues. Germline V gene data show CDR1 as MNHEY and CDR2 as SMNVEV (reference sequence). The DNA for the CDR3 is TGTGCCAGCAGTAACGTGGGGGCCAACGTCGTGACTTTC. Residues: CASSNVGANVVTF.

This clone was observed at least ten times. The V gene is TRBV7-2, the J gene TRBJ2-7; 7 bases line up with TRBD2. CDR3 size: 16 residues. V gave up 3 bases and J gave up 5 bases; unmatched junction bases: 13. The germline CDR1 and CDR2 sequences are SGHTA and FQGNSA. Here the CDR3 DNA reads TGTGCCAGCAGCTTTCTACGGGGGGTGGCTTGGAACGAGCAGTACTTC. Encoded protein: CASSFLRGVAWNEQYF.

This clone showed up many times. The chain couples TRBV7-2 to TRBJ2-3; TRBD2 aligns across 14 bases. V gave up 5 bases and J gave up 4 bases; unmatched junction bases: 5. The CDR3 contains 16 residues. The germline CDR1 and CDR2 sequences are SGHTA and FQGNSA. The CDR3 region is CASSAGLAGVADTQYF. The CDR3, as DNA: TGTGCCAGCAGCGCGGGACTAGCGGGAGTAGCAGATACGCAGTATTTT.

This clone was counted only a few times. A single base separates this from a much larger clone, so it may be a read error. The genes are TRBV5-1 and TRBJ2-6, with a possible D match to TRBD2 (6 bases). Germline assignment: CDR1 SGHRS and CDR2 YFSETQ. The CDR3 extends over 16 amino acids. Here the CDR3 reads CASSLEGTAGSNVLTF. The CDR3, as DNA: TGCGCCAGCAGCTTGGAGGGGACTGCTGGGTCCAACGTCCTGACTTTC.

This clone was seen more than once but under ten times. This could be a read error, since a much larger clone is one nucleotide away. This rearrangement joins TRBV20-1 to TRBJ2-3; possibly TRBD1 for D (6 bases). This CDR3 has 12 amino acids. Germline CDR1 DFQATT, CDR2 SNEGSKA (reference sequence). CDR3 coding DNA: TGCATCCCCCCTACAGGGTGGAATACGCAGTATTTT. Protein sequence: CIPPTGWNTQYF.

Regarding this clone: Germline and junction disagree at one end, which may indicate a read error. The V call is TRBV6-2 or TRBV6-3, the J call TRBJ1-5, with D possibly TRBD1 on 6 matching bases. The V gene's germline CDR1 is MNHEY and CDR2 SVGEGT. This CDR3 is built from 13 residues. The CDR3 protein is CASRDTHNQPHYF. CDR3 DNA sequence: TGTGCCAGCCGGGACACCCATAATCAGCCCCATTATTTT.

Turning to this clone: The junction departs from the called germline gene at one end, perhaps through a read error. This chain uses TRBV12-3 or TRBV12-4 with TRBJ1-3, with TRBD1 matching over 7 bases. This CDR3 has 17 amino acids. The CDR3 DNA sequence: TGTGCCAGCAGTACAGGGACAGCGTTTTACTCTGGAAAAACCATATATTTT. Translation: CASSTGTAFYSGKTIYF.

This clone was recorded at least ten times. This CDR3 is CASSSDSHSPLHF. The DNA of the CDR3 is TGTGCCAGCAGCTCTGACAGTCATTCACCCCTCCACTTT. The chain recombines TRBV7-2 with TRBJ1-6, with D perhaps matching TRBD1 (5 bases). Germline assignment: CDR1 SGHTA and CDR2 FQGNSA. CDR3 length: 13 amino acids. The V gene lost 4 bases and the J gene lost 8 bases, with 9 bases spanning the gap.

V and J are TRBV2 and TRBJ2-5; 8 bases agree with TRBD1. Germline V CDR1 and CDR2: SNHLY, FYNNEI. The CDR3 loop spans 15 amino acids. Losses at the gene ends were 8 bases for V and 7 bases for J; bases not matched to a gene: 15. The CDR3 protein is CASLPSRGRKGTQYF. CDR3 nucleotide sequence: TGTGCCAGCTTACCCTCCAGGGGGCGTAAAGGGACCCAGTACTTC.

The sample holds many counts of this clone. The rearrangement joins TRBV20-1 to TRBJ2-3; 9 bases align to TRBD2. This CDR3 is 16 amino acids long. Trimming removed 5 bases from V and 3 bases from J; junction bases left unmatched: 12. CDR1 is DFQATT, CDR2 SNEGSKA, per germline (reference sequence). CDR3 protein: CSAQGATAGGTDTQYF. The CDR3 DNA follows: TGCAGTGCTCAAGGAGCGACAGCGGGAGGAACAGATACGCAGTATTTT.

This clone was recorded many times. The chain carries TRBV5-1 and TRBJ1-1; 7 bases align to TRBD1. The CDR3 length is 17 residues. The V gene's germline CDR1 is SGHRS and CDR2 YFSETQ. The V and J ends lost 0 bases and 2 bases, in that order; junction bases with no gene match: 10. The CDR3 nucleotides are TGCGCCAGCAGCTTGGTGGGAGCAGGGGGGAGCAACACTGAAGCTTTCTTT. Its protein is CASSLVGAGGSNTEAFF.

This clone was seen ten or more times. V and J are TRBV18 and TRBJ2-1; TRBD2 matches 13 bases. Germline CDR1 reads KGHSH; CDR2 reads LQKENI. The length of the CDR3 is 15 residues. The J segment lost 7 bases and the V segment lost 3 bases, leaving 3 bases of the junction unmatched. This CDR3 reads CASSPGLAGLNEQFF. In nucleotides, the CDR3 is TGTGCCAGCTCACCGGGACTAGCGGGGCTTAATGAGCAGTTCTTC. The full variable domain, completed using reference TRBV18 and TRBJ2-1, is NAGVMQNPRHLVRRRGQEARLRCSPMKGHSHVYWYRQLPEEGLKFMVYLQKENIIDESGMPKERFSAEFPKEGPSILRIQQVVRGDSAAYFCASSPGLAGLNEQFFGPGTRLTVL.

This clone was seen repeatedly, ten times or more. V usage is TRBV20-1 and J usage is TRBJ2-2; 8 bases agree with TRBD2. The CDR3 loop spans 19 amino acids. V lost 3 bases, J lost 1 base, and 16 bases stayed unmatched. In germline, CDR1 is DFQATT, CDR2 SNEGSKA (reference sequence). CDR3 bases: TGCAGTGCTAGTTCTGACGCTAGCGGGCTTTCAAAGAACACCGGGGAGCTGTTTTTT. Protein: CSASSDASGLSKNTGELFF.

This clone was detected ten times or more. In nucleotides, the CDR3 is TGCAGTGCTAGGACAGGGGGATTTGGCTACACCTTC. Translated, it gives CSARTGGFGYTF. This rearrangement joins TRBV20-1 to TRBJ1-2; the match to TRBD1 covers 9 bases. Losses at the gene ends were 3 bases for V and 7 bases for J; bases not matched to a gene: 3. The CDR3 consists of 12 residues. In germline, CDR1 is DFQATT, CDR2 SNEGSKA (reference sequence).

On this clone: Other DNA sequences in the same sample also yield this CDR3. V is TRBV5-1 and J is TRBJ1-3; possibly TRBD1 for D (6 bases). Germline values: CDR1 SGHRS, CDR2 YFSETQ. V lost 6 bases to trimming and J lost 1 base, with 14 bases between them. This CDR3 has 15 amino acids. The CDR3, as DNA: TGCGCCAGCATCCCCAGGGGTGGGTCTGGAAACACCATATATTTT. It encodes CASIPRGGSGNTIYF. Filled out from reference TRBV5-1 and TRBJ1-3, the complete variable domain reads KAGVTQTPRYLIKTRGQQVTLSCSPISGHRSVSWYQQTPGQGLQFLFEYFSETQRNKGNFPGRFSGRQFSNSRSEMNVSTLELGDSALYLCASIPRGGSGNTIYFGEGSWLTVV.

This clone was seen ten or more times. The chain carries TRBV5-1 and TRBJ2-7; 8 positions match TRBD1. From germline, CDR1 is SGHRS and CDR2 YFSETQ. The length of the CDR3 is 14 residues. V lost 4 bases and J lost 3; bases outside the gene matches: 6. Written as DNA, the CDR3 is TGCGCCAGCAGCCAGGACAGGGAAAACTACGAGCAGTACTTC. Protein sequence: CASSQDRENYEQYF.

This clone was recorded a few times. A junction end diverges from the germline sequence, so it may reflect a read error. The chain carries TRBV6-2 or TRBV6-3 and TRBJ2-5, with 9 bases fitting TRBD2. The CDR3 spans 15 residues. CDR1 and CDR2 (germline): MNHEY, SVGEGT. CDR3 in amino acids: CARSSTRGGEETQYF. CDR3 DNA: TGTGCCAGAAGTTCAACTCGCGGGGGGGAAGAGACCCAGTACTTC.

This chain uses TRBV7-3 with TRBJ2-3; the match to TRBD1 covers 8 bases. Germline assignment: CDR1 SGHTA and CDR2 FQGTGA. The CDR3 length is 22 residues. Trimming removed 1 base from V and 4 bases from J; junction bases left unmatched: 25. The CDR3 reads CASSLRTYPGQDAFTQSDTQYF. The CDR3 DNA sequence: TGTGCCAGCAGCTTAAGAACTTACCCGGGACAGGACGCTTTCACCCAATCAGATACGCAGTATTTT.

The chain combines TRBV18 with TRBJ2-7, with no clear D. The V end lost 3 bases, the J end lost 7 bases, and 19 bases lay between the germline ends. CDR1 is KGHSH and CDR2 is LQKENI in the germline V gene. The CDR3 sequence is 15 residues long. The CDR3 reads CASSPPACNSREQYF. In nucleotides, the CDR3 is TGTGCCAGCTCACCTCCCGCCTGTAACTCGAGAGAGCAGTACTTC.

This clone showed up many times. This sequence joins TRBV7-8 and TRBJ2-5; 7 nucleotides align to TRBD1. There are 15 residues in the CDR3. Trimming removed 3 bases from V and 5 bases from J; junction bases left unmatched: 9. Germline CDR1 and CDR2: SGHVS and FQNEAQ. CDR3 amino acids: CASSFSRGWEETQYF. The CDR3 DNA follows: TGTGCCAGCAGCTTCAGCAGGGGGTGGGAGGAGACCCAGTACTTC.

This clone was observed many times. The gene calls are TRBV6-4 and TRBJ2-1; 10 nucleotides agree with TRBD2. CDR3 length: 15 residues. Germline V gene lookup returns CDR1 MRHNA and CDR2 SNTAGT. V was pared by 4 bases and J by 0 bases, with 0 bases of the junction left unmatched. The CDR3 DNA reads TGTGCCAGCAGTGGGACTAGCGGCTCCTACAATGAGCAGTTCTTC. Protein sequence: CASSGTSGSYNEQFF.

This clone was recorded many times. The chain is built from TRBV6-1 and TRBJ2-1; D gene unclear. With 2 bases removed from V and 1 base from J, the gap between germline ends came to 3 bases. Germline loops: CDR1 MNHNS, CDR2 SASEGT. This CDR3 has 13 residues. The CDR3: CASSEYSYNEQFF. In nucleotides, the CDR3 is TGTGCCAGCAGTGAATATTCCTACAATGAGCAGTTCTTC.

The chain joins TRBV20-1 to TRBJ2-1; 7 bases are shared with TRBD1. Germline CDR1 reads DFQATT; CDR2 reads SNEGSKA (reference sequence). Trimming cost V 3 bases and J 10 bases; bases outside gene matches: 6. The CDR3 consists of 12 residues. The CDR3 is CSARETGAEQFF. CDR3 in DNA: TGCAGTGCTAGGGAAACAGGGGCGGAGCAGTTCTTC.

The sample holds many counts of this clone. J is TRBJ2-1 and V is TRBV10-2; D perhaps matches TRBD2 (6 bases). This CDR3 has 14 amino acids. Trimming pared 4 bases from V and 9 bases from J, leaving 16 bases between. Germline assignment: CDR1 WSHSY and CDR2 SAAADI. The CDR3 sequence: CASSVRRGGSEQFF. The CDR3 DNA is TGCGCCAGCAGTGTTAGGAGGGGTGGTAGTGAGCAGTTCTTC.

This clone was seen more than once but under ten times. The chain is built from TRBV6-2 or TRBV6-3 and TRBJ2-7, with D unclear. Germline V CDR1 and CDR2: MNHEY, SVGEGT. There are 14 residues in the CDR3. V dropped 6 bases and J dropped 6 bases, with 18 bases sitting between them. The CDR3 sequence: CASRSSGSLAEQYF. The CDR3, as DNA: TGTGCCAGCAGATCCTCCGGGTCGCTCGCCGAGCAGTACTTC.

At least ten counts were recorded for this clone. The chain uses TRBV29-1 and TRBJ2-3; 8 positions match TRBD2. V trimming: 6 bases; J trimming: 1 base; junction bases outside the gene matches: 3. The length of the CDR3 is 13 residues. The germline gives CDR1 SQVTM, CDR2 ANQGSEA. In DNA, the CDR3 is TGCAGCGTCGGGGGGGGTCGCACAGATACGCAGTATTTT. Its translation is CSVGGGRTDTQYF.

The rearrangement uses TRBV5-1 and TRBJ2-3; 8 bases are a match to TRBD1. J gave up 4 bases and V 1 base, and 5 bases lay outside the gene matches. Germline assignment: CDR1 SGHRS and CDR2 YFSETQ. This CDR3 comprises 15 residues. In nucleotides, the CDR3 is TGCGCCAGCAGCTTGTTGGCAGGGGGCGCAGATACGCAGTATTTT. It is translated as CASSLLAGGADTQYF.

This clone was found a few times. Its ends do not fully match the called genes, so a read error is possible. The sample contains more than one DNA sequence encoding this CDR3. The chain combines TRBV28 with TRBJ2-7; TRBD1 or TRBD2 may be the D gene (5 bases each). Germline V gene data show CDR1 as MDHEN and CDR2 as SYDVKM. The CDR3 consists of 16 residues. The CDR3 nucleotides are TGTGCCAGCAGTTTAATAGGGGCAGGGAGACCCTACGAGCAGTATTTC. Its protein product is CASSLIGAGRPYEQYF.

This clone is termed medium-sized. V usage is TRBV28 and J usage is TRBJ1-5; D is unresolved. The V end was cut by 3 bases, the J end by 1 base, with 13 bases between. This CDR3 is built from 16 residues. Germline V gives CDR1 MDHEN, CDR2 SYDVKM. Here the CDR3 reads CASSFPWGDSNQPQHF. The CDR3 DNA follows: TGTGCCAGCAGTTTCCCATGGGGAGACAGCAATCAGCCCCAGCATTTT.